This T cell receptor (beta chain) appears in the sequencing data of a study of Ad26.COV2.S vaccination and SARS-CoV-2 variants. Across the whole study: A COV1001 Ad26.COV2.S trial-arm participant provided the sample.

About this clone itself: Its antigen remains unknown.

Study findings and constraints: Possible underestimation of total T cell responses by the TCR breadth and depth analyses was noted.

This CDR3 has 11 residues. V shed 5 bases and J shed 10 bases, with 9 bases lying between them. In germline, CDR1 is SEHNR, CDR2 FQNEAQ (reference sequence). Treatment defined: roughly 19 received Ad26.COV2.S at low or high dose, single or two shots; roughly 5 received placebo; per-sample allocation not given. The investigators took samples on day 63 after the first vaccine or placebo injection. Clones were sequenced by immunoSEQ multiplex PCR, and TCRdb holds only the in-frame ones, with some missing. Of 360,000 or so clones in the sample, roughly 87% are singletons; the top ten hold roughly 3.1%. This chain joins TRBV7-9 and TRBJ2-1; D is unclear. This specimen was peripheral blood, taken in a trial of Ad26.COV2.S vaccine versus placebo. The TCR was taken from a person aged 18-60 years who received the Ad26.COV2.S COVID-19 vaccine or a placebo. The CDR3 DNA reads TGTGCCAGCAGCCATCACGCGGAGCAGTTCTTC. It specifies CASSHHAEQFF.